Described below is a single T cell receptor beta chain sequence and its context. Per the germline V gene, CDR1 is SGHKS and CDR2 is YYEKEE (reference sequence). Trimming cost V 0 bases and J 9 bases, with 16 bases left between them. This CDR3 has 15 residues. These data are taken from a study of blood T cell repertoires in COVID-19. The assay was immunoSEQ multiplex PCR, and TCRdb's table has in-frame clones only and misses some. Here the sample spans 200,000 to 300,000 clones, approximately 83% being singletons. This clonotype originated in a woman aged 40 to 55 with acute COVID-19. V is TRBV5-5 and J is TRBJ1-5; TRBD1 is a possible D gene (5 bases). Sequenced material: PBMCs or T cells enriched from blood (not recorded which). The CDR3 region is CASSLAGTAFRPQHF. The CDR3 DNA sequence: TGTGCCAGCAGCTTGGCCGGGACTGCTTTTAGGCCCCAGCATTTT.